This TCR beta chain was identified in a study of shared clonotypes between healthy human individuals. Study-level information: There were three CD4 naive, three CD4 memory, two CD8 naive and one CD8 memory plates per donor. Findings and caveats of the study: Generation probabilities were higher for clonotypes shared across all four sorted-subset donors than for unshared ones.

Profiled with immunoSEQ multiplex PCR; TCRdb holds only in-frame clones, not every one. Here the sample spans 950,000 to 1,300,000 clones, approximately 70% being singletons. None of the donors, who were healthy HIV-negative adults, had recently had acute infections or vaccinations. The ends were cut back, 1 base at V and 4 bases at J, with 14 bases in the middle. The CDR3 consists of 15 residues. CDR1 is SGHNT, CDR2 YYREEE, per germline (reference sequence). A word on this clone: Its matching antigen is unknown.

The sample taken for sequencing was memory CD4+ T cells sorted from blood. Subset reported: CD45RA-negative fraction. The chain joins TRBV5-4 to TRBJ1-2; D perhaps matches TRBD1 (6 bases). The receptor was derived from a man younger than 35 in good health. The CDR3 loop reads CASSLPGQKAYGYTF. CDR3 DNA sequence: TGTGCCAGCAGCTTGCCCGGACAGAAGGCCTATGGCTACACCTTC.